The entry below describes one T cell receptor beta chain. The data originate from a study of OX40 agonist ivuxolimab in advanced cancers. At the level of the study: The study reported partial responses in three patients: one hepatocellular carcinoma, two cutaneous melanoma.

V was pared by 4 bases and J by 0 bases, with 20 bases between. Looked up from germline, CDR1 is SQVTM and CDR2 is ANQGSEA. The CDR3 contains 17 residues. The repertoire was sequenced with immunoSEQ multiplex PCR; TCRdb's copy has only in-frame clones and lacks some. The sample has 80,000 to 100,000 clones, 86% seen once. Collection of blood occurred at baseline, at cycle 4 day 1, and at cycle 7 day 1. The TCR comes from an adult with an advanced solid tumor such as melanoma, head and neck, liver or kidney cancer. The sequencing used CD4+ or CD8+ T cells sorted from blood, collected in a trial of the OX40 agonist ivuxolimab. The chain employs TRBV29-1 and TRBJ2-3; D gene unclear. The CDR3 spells CSVVWVYETFSTDTQYF. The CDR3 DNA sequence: TGCAGCGTTGTCTGGGTGTATGAAACCTTTAGCACAGATACGCAGTATTTT.